This TCR beta chain was documented in a study of T-cell memory formation after mild COVID-19. Using its own MiXCR run on the 5' RACE reads, TCRdb lists one record per CDR3 protein. In the table there are under 700,000 distinct CDR3 sequences, about 20% of which are singletons. The table lists this clonotype with a few counts. Germline V gene lookup returns CDR1 SEHNR and CDR2 FQNEAQ (reference sequence). V lost 5 bases to trimming and J lost 0 bases, with 16 bases between them. The CDR3 runs 17 residues. The rearrangement joins TRBV7-9 to TRBJ1-4; possibly TRBD1 for D (5 bases). Input material: PBMCs or a T cell subset sorted from them (not recorded which). The receptor was isolated from an adult woman who had mild COVID-19 (a few samples of this study predate the infection). Cell type and time point are not known. DNA for the CDR3: TGTGCCAGCAGCCCGGGACGGATAACTGCAACTAATGAAAAACTGTTTTTT. It encodes CASSPGRITATNEKLFF. Looking up the rest from reference TRBV7-9 and TRBJ1-4 gives the full variable domain: DTGVSQNPRHKITKRGQNVTFRCDPISEHNRLYWYRQTLGQGPEFLTYFQNEAQLEKSRLLSDRFSAERPKGSFSTLEIQRTEQGDSAMYLCASSPGRITATNEKLFFGSGTQLSVL.